This paragraph reports one T cell receptor beta chain. The antigen is not known. Gene labels here are mouse ones. The read terminates 1 residue ahead of where the CDR3 ends, so the germline J gene completes it. The data are from a study of tissue T cells after allogeneic stem cell transplantation. Germline lookup yields CDR1 NNHDY and CDR2 SYVADS. V dropped 4 bases and J dropped 0 bases, with 13 bases sitting between them. The CDR3 sequence is 16 residues long. Study-wide points: Tissue-detected TCR repertoire was only partly captured by blood and spleen T cells. Limitations included a small, clinically heterogeneous cohort and limited sampling depth.

Only in-frame clones appear in the TCRdb table, and some are missing; sequencing was by immunoSEQ multiplex PCR. The repertoire holds some 19,000 clones, with approximately 70% as singletons. V is TRBV13-3 and J is TRBJ1-4; TRBD1 might be the D (6 bases). This receptor was taken from a female BALB/c mouse in good health. This strain's MHC haplotype is H2-d. The source material was blood. The CDR3: CASSPDRRISNERLFF. The DNA read from the CDR3 is TGTGCCAGCAGTCCTGACAGGAGAATTTCCAACGAAAGATTATTT.